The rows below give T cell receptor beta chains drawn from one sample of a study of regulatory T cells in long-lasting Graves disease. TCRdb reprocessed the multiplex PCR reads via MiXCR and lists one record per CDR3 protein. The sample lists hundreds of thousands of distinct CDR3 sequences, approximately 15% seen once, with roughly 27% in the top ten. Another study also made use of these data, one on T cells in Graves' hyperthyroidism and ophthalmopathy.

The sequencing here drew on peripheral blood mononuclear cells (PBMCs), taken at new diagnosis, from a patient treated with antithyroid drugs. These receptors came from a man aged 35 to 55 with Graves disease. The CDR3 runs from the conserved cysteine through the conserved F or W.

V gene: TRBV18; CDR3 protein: CASSPERDTQYF
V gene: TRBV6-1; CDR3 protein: CASSAQPPGTNNEQFF
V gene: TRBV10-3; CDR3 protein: CAIAKDRFAEQYF
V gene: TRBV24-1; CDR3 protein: CATSDSRPPSYNEQFF
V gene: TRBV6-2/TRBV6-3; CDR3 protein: CASGTPRTGSPSYGYTF
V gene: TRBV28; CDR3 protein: CASSSRPGAYSPLHF
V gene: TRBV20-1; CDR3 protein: CSARGLAGEGRAGELFF
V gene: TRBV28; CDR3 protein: CASGAGQGGEQYF
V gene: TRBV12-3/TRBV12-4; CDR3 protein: CASKTRLAGGEAQYF
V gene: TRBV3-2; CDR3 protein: CASSQPGTGVNTGELFF
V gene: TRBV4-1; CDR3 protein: CASSQDVGGRQPQHF
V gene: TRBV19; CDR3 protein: CASTSGQGRVGSGANVPTF
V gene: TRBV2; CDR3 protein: CASSDRLAGSDTQYF
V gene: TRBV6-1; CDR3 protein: CASSPGTVTNSYGYTF
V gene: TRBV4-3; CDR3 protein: CASSQGQGTGELFF
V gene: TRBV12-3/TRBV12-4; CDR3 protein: CASSSPGLARGYTF
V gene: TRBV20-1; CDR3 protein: CSARDSGRATGELFF
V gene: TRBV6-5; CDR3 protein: CASSYMQTQYF
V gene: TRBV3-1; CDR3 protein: CASSQDTPGAHTDTQYF
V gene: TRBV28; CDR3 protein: CASSLLGAYGYTF
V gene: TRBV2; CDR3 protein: CASNSDRRTDTQYF
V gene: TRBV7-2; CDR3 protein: CASSEQGAKKTQYF
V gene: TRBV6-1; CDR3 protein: CASSELGDTEAFF
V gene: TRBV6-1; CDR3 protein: CASSRQRGPFSSTDTQYF
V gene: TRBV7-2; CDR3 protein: CASSETGLNQPQHF
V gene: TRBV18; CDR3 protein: CASSPLSGQGSTGELFF
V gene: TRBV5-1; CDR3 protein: CATTDSGANVLTF
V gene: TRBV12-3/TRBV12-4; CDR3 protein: CASSPNRGLYNEQFF
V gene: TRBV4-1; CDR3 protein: CASSQGTVGILSYEQYF
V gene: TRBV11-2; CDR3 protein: CASSPWAGESYEQYF
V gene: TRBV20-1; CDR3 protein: CSARVFSGGAPNEQFF
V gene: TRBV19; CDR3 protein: CATASGGLRSSYNEQFF
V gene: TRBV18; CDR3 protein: CASSRTRAYQETQYF
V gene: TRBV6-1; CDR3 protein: CASKSSGQGGKGDTGELFF
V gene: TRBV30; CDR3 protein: CAWQGAQEKLFF
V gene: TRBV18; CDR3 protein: CASSPNRNTEAFF
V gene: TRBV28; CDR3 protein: CASTERGRHSDTQYF
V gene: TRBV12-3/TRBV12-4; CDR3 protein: CASSWGQGFYGYTF
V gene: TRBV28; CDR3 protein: CASSNPGTGVHEQYF
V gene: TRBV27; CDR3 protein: CASSRANIQYF
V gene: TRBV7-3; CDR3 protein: CASGRGGYNEQFF
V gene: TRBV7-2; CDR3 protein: CASSFGGGGYTEAFF
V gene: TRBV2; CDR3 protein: CASIFLAVIQETQYF
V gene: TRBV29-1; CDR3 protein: CSACPAGRETQYF
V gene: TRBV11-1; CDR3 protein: CASSRPGRSWDIDEQFF
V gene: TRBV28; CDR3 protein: CASSLRQLYNSPLHF
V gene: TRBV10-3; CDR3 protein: CAISERPGGEETQYF
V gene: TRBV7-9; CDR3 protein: CASSLSLAGTYNEQFF
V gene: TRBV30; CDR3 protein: CAWSTSGNTIYF
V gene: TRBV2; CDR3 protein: CASSELAGYTGELFF